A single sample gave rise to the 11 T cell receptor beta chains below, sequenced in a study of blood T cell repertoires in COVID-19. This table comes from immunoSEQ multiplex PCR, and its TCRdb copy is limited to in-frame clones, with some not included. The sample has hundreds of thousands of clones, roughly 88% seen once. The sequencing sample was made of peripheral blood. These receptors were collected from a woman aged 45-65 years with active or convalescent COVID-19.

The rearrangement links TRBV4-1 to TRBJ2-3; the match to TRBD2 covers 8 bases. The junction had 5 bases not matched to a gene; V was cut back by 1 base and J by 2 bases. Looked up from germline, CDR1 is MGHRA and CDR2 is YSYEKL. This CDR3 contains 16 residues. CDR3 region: CASSQARTSHTDTQYF. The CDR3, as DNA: TGCGCCAGCAGCCAAGCCCGGACTAGCCACACAGATACGCAGTATTTT.

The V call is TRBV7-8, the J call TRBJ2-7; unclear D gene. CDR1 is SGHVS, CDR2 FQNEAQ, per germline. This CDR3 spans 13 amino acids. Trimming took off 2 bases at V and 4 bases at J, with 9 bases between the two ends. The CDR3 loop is CASSLPPQYEQYF. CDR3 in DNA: TGTGCCAGCAGCTTACCCCCCCAGTACGAGCAGTACTTC.

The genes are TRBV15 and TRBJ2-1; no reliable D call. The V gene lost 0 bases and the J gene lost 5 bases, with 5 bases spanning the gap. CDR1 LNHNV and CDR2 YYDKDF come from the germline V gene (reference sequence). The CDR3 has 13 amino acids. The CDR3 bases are TGTGCCACCAGCAGAGATCAGAACAATGAGCAGTTCTTC. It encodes CATSRDQNNEQFF.

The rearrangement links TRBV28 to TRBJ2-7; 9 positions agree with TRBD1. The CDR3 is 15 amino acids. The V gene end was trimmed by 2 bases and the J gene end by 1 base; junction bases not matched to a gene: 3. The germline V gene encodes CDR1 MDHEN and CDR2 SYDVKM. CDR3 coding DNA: TGTGCCAGCAGTTTAGACAGGGGGATGTCCTACGAGCAGTACTTC. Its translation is CASSLDRGMSYEQYF.

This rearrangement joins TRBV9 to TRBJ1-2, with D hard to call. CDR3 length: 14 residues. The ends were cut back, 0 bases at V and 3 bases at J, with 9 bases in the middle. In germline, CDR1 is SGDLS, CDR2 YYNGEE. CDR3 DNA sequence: TGTGCCAGCAGCGTAGGAACAGAGTACTATGGCTACACCTTC. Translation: CASSVGTEYYGYTF.

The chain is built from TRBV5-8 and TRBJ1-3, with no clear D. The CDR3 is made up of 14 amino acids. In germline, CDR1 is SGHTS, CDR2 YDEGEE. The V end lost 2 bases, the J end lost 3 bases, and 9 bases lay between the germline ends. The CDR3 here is CASSFVVGGNTIYF. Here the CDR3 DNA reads TGTGCCAGCAGCTTCGTTGTCGGTGGAAACACCATATATTTT.

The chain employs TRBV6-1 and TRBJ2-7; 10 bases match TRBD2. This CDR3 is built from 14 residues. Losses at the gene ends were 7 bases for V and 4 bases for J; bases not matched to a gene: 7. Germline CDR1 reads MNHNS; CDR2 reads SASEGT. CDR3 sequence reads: CASKLAGFSYEQYF. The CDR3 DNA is TGTGCCAGCAAACTAGCGGGGTTTTCTTACGAGCAGTACTTC.

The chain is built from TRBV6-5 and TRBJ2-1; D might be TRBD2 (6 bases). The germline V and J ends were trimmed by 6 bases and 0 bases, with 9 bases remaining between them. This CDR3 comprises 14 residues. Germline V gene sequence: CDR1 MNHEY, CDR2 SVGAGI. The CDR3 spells CASRRGSSYNEQFF. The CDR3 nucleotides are TGTGCCAGCAGACGGGGGAGCTCCTACAATGAGCAGTTCTTC.

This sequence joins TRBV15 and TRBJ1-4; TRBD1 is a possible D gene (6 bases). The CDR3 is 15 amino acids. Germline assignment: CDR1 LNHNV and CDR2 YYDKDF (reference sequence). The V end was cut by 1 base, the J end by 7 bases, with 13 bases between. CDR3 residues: CATSRGNRDGEKLFF. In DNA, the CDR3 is TGTGCCACCAGCAGAGGTAACAGGGATGGTGAAAAACTGTTTTTT.

The CDR3 is CASSQVTGNNQPQHF. The CDR3 DNA is TGCGCCAGCAGCCAAGTAACGGGAAACAATCAGCCCCAGCATTTT. The chain carries TRBV4-3 and TRBJ1-5; D is ambiguous. Trimming removed 1 base from V and 3 bases from J, with 10 bases in between. CDR1 is LGHNA, CDR2 YSLEER, per germline. This CDR3 region has 15 residues.

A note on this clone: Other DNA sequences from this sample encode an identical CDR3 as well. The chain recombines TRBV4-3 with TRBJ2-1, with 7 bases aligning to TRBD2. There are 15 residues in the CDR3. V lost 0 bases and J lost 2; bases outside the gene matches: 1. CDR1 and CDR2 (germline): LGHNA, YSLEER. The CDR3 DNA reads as TGCGCCAGCAGCCAAGAGCGGGAGCCCTACAATGAGCAGTTCTTC. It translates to CASSQEREPYNEQFF.